This is a list of T cell receptor beta chains from one sample in a study of breast tumors, draining lymph nodes, adjacent tissues. TCRdb called the multiplex PCR reads again in MiXCR, with one record for every CDR3 protein. The repertoire holds 120,000 or so distinct CDR3 sequences, with just under 20% as singletons. The sequencing sample was made of axillary lymph node tissue. Receptor source: a female donor with breast cancer. Some clones in this sample may be carry-over from other donors' samples. The CDR3 runs from the conserved cysteine through the conserved F or W. The D gene is left open where the match is weak. Size values are once, few and many counts, or a class for expanded clones, and some rows have none.

cdr3_nt,cdr3_aa,j_call,v_call,d_call,clone_size
TGCAGTGCCCTACGGGGGACGGTAATAAACATTCAGTACTTC,CSALRGTVINIQYF,TRBJ2-4,TRBV20-1,.,few
TGCAGTGCTCAAGGGGGGGGGATCTACGAGCAGTACTTC,CSAQGGGIYEQYF,TRBJ2-7,TRBV20-1,.,many
TGTGCCAGTGCCCCAGGACAGAATGAAAAACTGTTTTTT,CASAPGQNEKLFF,TRBJ1-4,TRBV19,.,many
TGCGCCAGCAGCCCCGGGACAGGGGACGCTGAGCAGTTCTTC,CASSPGTGDAEQFF,TRBJ2-1,TRBV5-1,TRBD1,many
TGTGCCAGCAGCTCTCTGGGGGGGGAAGCTTTCTTT,CASSSLGGEAFF,TRBJ1-1,TRBV7-2,.,.
TGTGCCAGCAGCTTTCGGACAGGGAAAAACATTCAGTACTTC,CASSFRTGKNIQYF,TRBJ2-4,TRBV11-2,TRBD1,few
TGTGCCAGCAGCCTACAAGGACTAGCCTACGAGCAGTACTTC,CASSLQGLAYEQYF,TRBJ2-7,TRBV7-3,TRBD2,many
TGTGCCAGTAGTAGGGACAGGAACTATAGCTACACCTTC,CASSRDRNYSYTF,TRBJ1-2,TRBV19,TRBD1,.
TGTGCCAGCACCCGGGGGGGCGTAAAGACCCAGTACTTC,CASTRGGVKTQYF,TRBJ2-5,TRBV6-2/TRBV6-3,TRBD2,many
TGCGCCAGCCCCCTAGGCGCGGGGCCCTACAATGAGCAGTTCTTC,CASPLGAGPYNEQFF,TRBJ2-1,TRBV10-1,.,many
TGCAGTGCCCCAAAGAGTCGGAATCTGCTGGGGGGCTACACCTTC,CSAPKSRNLLGGYTF,TRBJ1-2,TRBV20-1,.,many
TGTGCCAGCTCACCAGTCCGACGGGACGGATATAATTCACCCCTCCACTTT,CASSPVRRDGYNSPLHF,TRBJ1-6,TRBV18,.,few
TGTGCCAGCTCACGGACAGGGGGCACCGGGGAGCTGTTTTTT,CASSRTGGTGELFF,TRBJ2-2,TRBV18,TRBD1,.
TGTGCCAGCAGCAATAACAGGGCAGATACGCAGTATTTT,CASSNNRADTQYF,TRBJ2-3,TRBV6-6,.,many
TGTGCCTGGAGGCGGGACGGGGGGGGCGAGCAGTACTTC,CAWRRDGGGEQYF,TRBJ2-7,TRBV30,TRBD2,.
TGCGCCAGCAGAAAAGGGGGTACGCAGTATTTT,CASRKGGTQYF,TRBJ2-3,TRBV5-1,.,many
TGTGCCAGCAGTGACCCGACAGGGACCTATGGCTACACCTTC,CASSDPTGTYGYTF,TRBJ1-2,TRBV25-1,TRBD1,many
TGTGCCAGCAGCTTAGGGGTGGGAGGGGTCAATGAGCAGTTCTTC,CASSLGVGGVNEQFF,TRBJ2-1,TRBV11-3,TRBD2,.
TGTGCCAGCAGCTTTGAGGGGAGGGGGTACGAGCAGTACTTC,CASSFEGRGYEQYF,TRBJ2-7,TRBV11-2,.,many
TGCGCCAGCAGCCGGGGACTACTCTACAATGAGCAGTTCTTC,CASSRGLLYNEQFF,TRBJ2-1,TRBV5-1,TRBD2,many
TGTGCCAGCAGCGGCCGGGACAGCTCCTACAATGAGCAGTTCTTC,CASSGRDSSYNEQFF,TRBJ2-1,TRBV9,TRBD1,many
TGCGCCAGCAGCTTTCAAGGTAGCGGGAGTCACGAGCAGTACTTC,CASSFQGSGSHEQYF,TRBJ2-7,TRBV5-1,TRBD2,many
TGCAGTGCCCCGGACACATCCTACGAGCAGTACTTC,CSAPDTSYEQYF,TRBJ2-7,TRBV20-1,.,many
TGTGCCAGCAGCTTGACTAGCGGGGGGGCCTCCTACGAGCAGTACTTC,CASSLTSGGASYEQYF,TRBJ2-7,TRBV5-4,TRBD2,once
TGTGCCAGCAGCGCCGGATTTCTCGTAGGCGTGGAGCAGTACTTC,CASSAGFLVGVEQYF,TRBJ2-7,TRBV6-1,.,many
TGTGCCAGCAGCCTCCCAGGAAACACCATATATTTT,CASSLPGNTIYF,TRBJ1-3,TRBV13,.,many
TGTGCCAGCGGGATAACAGGGGGCCCTGAAGCTTTCTTT,CASGITGGPEAFF,TRBJ1-1,TRBV2,TRBD1,.
TGTGCCAGTAGTATTCAGCTGATATACGAGCAGTACTTC,CASSIQLIYEQYF,TRBJ2-7,TRBV19,.,many
TGTGCCAGTAGTATAATAGGACAAGAGACCCAGTACTTC,CASSIIGQETQYF,TRBJ2-5,TRBV19,.,many
TGCGCCAGCAGTGCAGGGACAGGGTGGAATGAGCAGTTCTTC,CASSAGTGWNEQFF,TRBJ2-1,TRBV10-1,TRBD1,many
TGTGCCAGCAGCGTAGCTTTACAAGAGACCCAGTACTTC,CASSVALQETQYF,TRBJ2-5,TRBV9,.,many
TGTGCCAGCAGCTTTCGACAGTACAATAATTCACCCCTCCACTTT,CASSFRQYNNSPLHF,TRBJ1-6,TRBV7-2,.,many
TGTGCCACCAGCAGAGTAGGGATCGGAAACACCATATATTTT,CATSRVGIGNTIYF,TRBJ1-3,TRBV15,.,many
TGTGCCAGCAGCTTAAGCGGGGGGACCACTGCTAGCACAGATACGCAGTATTTT,CASSLSGGTTASTDTQYF,TRBJ2-3,TRBV11-2,TRBD2,.
TGTGCCAGCAGCCAACAGGGGGAAGAGACCCAGTACTTC,CASSQQGEETQYF,TRBJ2-5,TRBV5-5,TRBD1,many
TGTGCCAGCAGCCCCAGCCCTAGCGGGGGGCAAGAGACCCAGTACTTC,CASSPSPSGGQETQYF,TRBJ2-5,TRBV7-3,TRBD2,many
TGTGCCAGCAGAGGAATTAGCTATGGCTACACCTTC,CASRGISYGYTF,TRBJ1-2,TRBV14,.,.
TGTGCCACCAGCAGAAGTGACAGGGACGAGCAGTACTTC,CATSRSDRDEQYF,TRBJ2-7,TRBV15,TRBD1,many